The T cell receptor beta chain described here comes from a study of blood T cell repertoires in COVID-19. The overall study: Spain, Italy and the United States supplied samples that represented acute and convalescent COVID-19.

Study processing details: Amplification of reference gene primers was used by the study to estimate nucleated cell counts. Assay used: immunoSEQ multiplex PCR; TCRdb lists only in-frame clones, some missing. V and J calls and clone size follow that table, whereas D and trimming were derived from the DNA. The sample has over 200,000 clones; around four fifths are singletons. With V trimmed by 5 bases and J by 5 bases, 10 bases remained unmatched. The CDR3 spans 15 residues. Germline V gene lookup returns CDR1 LNHDA and CDR2 SQIVND (reference sequence). The receptor was isolated from a man between 40 and 49 years old with active or convalescent COVID-19. Material: peripheral blood. V and J are TRBV19 and TRBJ2-7; TRBD1 aligns across 9 bases. CDR3 in amino acids: CASSVTGGAGHEQYF. CDR3 nucleotide sequence: TGTGCCAGTAGTGTTACAGGGGGCGCGGGCCACGAGCAGTACTTC.